Listed below are T cell receptor beta chains from one sample, sequenced in a study of PD-1 blockade in mismatch repair-deficient tumors. TCRdb keeps only in-frame clones here, not all; method: immunoSEQ multiplex PCR. This table holds 10,000 or so clones, 75% to 95% found once. Antigen specificity for these receptors is unknown. The specimen comprised cells cultured in vitro, sampled from a patient treated with pembrolizumab. These receptor sequences come from an adult with mismatch repair-deficient cancer. CDR3s leave out the opening cysteine and the closing phenylalanine or tryptophan. Clone sizes are given selectively: once, few, many, or a class where the clone is expanded.

J gene	clone size	CDR3 length	V gene	CDR3 protein
TRBJ1-1	.	12	TRBV7-9	ASSLGTANTEAF
TRBJ1-4	few	12	TRBV27	ARTRDSVNEKLF
TRBJ1-1	.	15	TRBV5-6	ASSLARQGRKNTEAF
TRBJ2-3	.	11	TRBV19	ATLDRLTDTQY
TRBJ2-7	.	13	TRBV28	ASSLAGRAEYEQY
TRBJ2-2	.	11	TRBV7-3	ASSFMNTGELF
TRBJ2-6	.	14	TRBV7-9	ASSPGTVSGANVLT
TRBJ1-1	.	13	TRBV30	AWSAPQGMNTEAF
TRBJ2-3	.	11	TRBV5-7	ASSLSSTDTQY
TRBJ2-1	.	13	TRBV14	ASSQGRTSHNEQF
TRBJ2-3	.	11	TRBV7-3	ASSLREPDTQY
TRBJ2-5	.	12	TRBV6-1	ASSSGTSPETQY
TRBJ2-3	.	13	TRBV7-2	ASSFGTAGTDTQY
TRBJ1-4	.	12	TRBV6-5	ASSYRTTGEKLF
TRBJ1-1	.	13	TRBV5-1	ASSFSQTSNTEAF
TRBJ2-7	.	17	TRBV5-4	ASSLASGRAAWRDYEQY
TRBJ2-7	.	9	TRBV6-1	ASSVKYEQY
TRBJ2-7	.	14	TRBV6-7	ASSRTQGVSLYEQY
TRBJ2-3	.	9	TRBV20-1	SARAGDTQY
TRBJ2-1	.	16	TRBV4-1	ASSRGLAGIRTYNEQF
TRBJ2-7	.	12	TRBV11-2	ASRGQGLIYEQY
TRBJ2-1	.	11	TRBV10-1	ASSELAIDEQF
TRBJ2-3	.	13	TRBV30	AWSPIGTSTDTQY
TRBJ1-5	.	12	TRBV6-1	ASSEEVSNQPQH
TRBJ2-2	.	14	TRBV9	ASSVSGTSDSGELF
TRBJ2-2	.	13	TRBV28	ASREGPANTGELF
TRBJ2-6	.	18	TRBV6-4	ASSRGGLAGGLSGANVLT
TRBJ2-1	.	12	TRBV7-2	ASSLVSGAPIEF
TRBJ2-7	.	9	TRBV28	ASSRRYEQY
TRBJ2-7	.	12	TRBV30	AWSVTGGAYEQY
TRBJ2-1	.	13	TRBV7-6	ASSTSGRSYNEQF
TRBJ1-1	.	12	TRBV30	AWSVSLGGAEAF
TRBJ2-1	.	13	TRBV15	ATSRGLHRSNEQF
TRBJ2-7	.	11	TRBV27	ASRDYQGTEQY
TRBJ2-5	.	13	TRBV6-1	ASSDGDQGSETQY
TRBJ2-1	once	13	TRBV27	ATTPGTSTSHEQF
TRBJ2-7	.	11	TRBV18	ASSPAGGYEQY
TRBJ2-7	.	12	TRBV19	ASSIKRSTYEQY
TRBJ2-7	.	12	TRBV27	ASSAGQRGFEQY
TRBJ2-1	once	12	TRBV7-3	ASSPRTSYNEQF
TRBJ2-7	.	12	TRBV27	ASSFGGSMHEQY
TRBJ2-2	.	12	TRBV5-6	ASSTLTGAGELF
TRBJ1-5	.	15	TRBV5-6	ASSLTGTADSNQPQH
TRBJ2-3	.	14	TRBV28	ASSPPAGVSTDTQY
TRBJ2-6	.	11	TRBV13	ASSSSGANVLT
TRBJ1-1	.	12	TRBV6-5	ASTGGALNTEAF
TRBJ2-1	once	14	TRBV18	ASSPSGSKSYNEQF
TRBJ1-5	.	11	TRBV30	AWSTYGNQPQH
TRBJ1-2	.	10	TRBV14	ASRHNEEAYT
TRBJ2-7	.	11	TRBV5-1	ASSLTFTYEQY
TRBJ2-7	.	13	TRBV5-4	ASTTFAGSSYEQY
TRBJ2-7	.	12	TRBV2	ASSYVTGSYEQY
TRBJ2-7	.	13	TRBV4-1	ASSQDGTGDYEQY